This section outlines one TCR beta chain sequence together with its context. V gave up 5 bases and J gave up 4 bases, with 12 bases separating them. CDR3 length: 14 residues. The V gene's germline CDR1 is SGHRS and CDR2 YFSETQ. This entry is derived from a study of T cells in Graves' hyperthyroidism and ophthalmopathy. RNA transcripts provided the source from which TCR beta CDR3 regions were amplified. The primer set for the first-round RT-PCR of the TCR CDR3 was HTBI. Each CDR3 protein gets one entry after TCRdb re-called the multiplex PCR reads with MiXCR. The sample includes about 760,000 distinct CDR3 sequences, 35% of them seen just once.

Sequences were obtained from blood. This receptor was obtained from a middle-aged woman with Graves' hyperthyroidism. The chain links TRBV5-1 to TRBJ2-2; D may correspond to TRBD1 or TRBD2 (5 bases each). The CDR3 protein is CASSGSGGTGELFF. The CDR3 nucleotides read TGCGCCAGCAGTGGGAGTGGGGGCACCGGGGAGCTGTTTTTT.